The clone carrying this T cell receptor (beta chain) was seen repeatedly, ten times or more. As yet, its antigen is unknown. Diagnosis relied on clinical symptoms, serum thyroxine and TRAb, thyroid ultrasound and orbital computed tomography. Fresh peripheral blood, approximately 10 ml, yielded the PBMCs. These data originate in a study of T cells in Graves' hyperthyroidism and ophthalmopathy. Study outcomes and limitations: Among clonotypes expanded in thyroid above 0.001, most were also found in blood.

RNA transcripts served as the template for amplifying TCR beta CDR3 regions. When the TCR CDR3 underwent first-round RT-PCR, the HTBI primer set was used. MiXCR, applied by TCRdb to the multiplex PCR reads, yields one record per CDR3 protein. This table holds 200,000 to 250,000 distinct CDR3 sequences, around 15% found once. From germline, CDR1 is SQVTM and CDR2 ANQGSEA. V was clipped by 3 bases and J by 4 bases; unmatched bases: 7. CDR3 length equals 14 residues. This chain joins TRBV29-1 and TRBJ1-2, with 8 bases that match TRBD1. The sample consisted of blood. The receptor was isolated from a woman aged 18-35 years with Graves' ophthalmopathy. DNA for the CDR3: TGCAGCGTTGACCCCTCCGGGACAGGCTATGGCTACACCTTC. Its translation: CSVDPSGTGYGYTF. Full variable domain (remainder filled in from reference TRBV29-1 and TRBJ1-2): SAVISQKPSRDICQRGTSLTIQCQVDSQVTMMFWYRQQPGQSLTLIATANQGSEATYESGFVIDKFPISRPNLTFSTLTVSNMSPEDSSIYLCSVDPSGTGYGYTFGSGTRLTVV.